This is a list of T cell receptor beta chains from one sample in a study of shared clonotypes between healthy human individuals. Data came from immunoSEQ multiplex PCR; TCRdb stores just in-frame clones and leaves some out. The repertoire holds about 2.3 million clones, with around 93% as singletons. The sequencing input was naive CD4+ T cells from PBMCs. The receptor set was obtained from a man between 18 and 35 years old in good health. Some clones in this sample may be carry-over from other donors' samples. The CDR3 runs from the conserved cysteine through the conserved F or W. Each record gives: CDR3 DNA, CDR3 protein, V gene, clone size, CDR3 length, D gene, J gene. D genes are given only for firm matches. Clone size is shown for a subset of rows, as once, few, many or a class of expanded clone.

CDR3nt: TGTGCCAGCACAGACACCGGGACAGGGTCCCTCGAGCAGTACTTC
CDR3aa: CASTDTGTGSLEQYF
v_gene: TRBV6-6
abundance: -
len: 15
d_gene: TRBD1
j_gene: TRBJ2-7

CDR3nt: TGTGCCAGCTCATTCGGGACTAGCGCCTACAATGAGCAGTTCTTC
CDR3aa: CASSFGTSAYNEQFF
v_gene: TRBV18
abundance: -
len: 15
d_gene: TRBD2
j_gene: TRBJ2-1

CDR3nt: TGTGCCAGCAGGCCAGGCGGACAGTTAAACACCATATATTTT
CDR3aa: CASRPGGQLNTIYF
v_gene: TRBV2
abundance: -
len: 14
d_gene: -
j_gene: TRBJ1-3

CDR3nt: TGTGCCTGGAGTCGGATGGGACTGACCTATGGCTACACCTTC
CDR3aa: CAWSRMGLTYGYTF
v_gene: TRBV30
abundance: -
len: 14
d_gene: -
j_gene: TRBJ1-2

CDR3nt: TGTGCCAGCAGCTTGGAGGGATCGCAGACCCAGTACTTC
CDR3aa: CASSLEGSQTQYF
v_gene: TRBV7-3
abundance: once
len: 13
d_gene: -
j_gene: TRBJ2-5

CDR3nt: TGTGCCAGCAGCCCCGCCTTAGCGGGGGCCACCTACGAGCAGTACTTC
CDR3aa: CASSPALAGATYEQYF
v_gene: TRBV11-2
abundance: -
len: 16
d_gene: TRBD2
j_gene: TRBJ2-7

CDR3nt: TGTGCCAGCAGTTTATTGGACAGGGGTTCGCATCCCCAGCATTTT
CDR3aa: CASSLLDRGSHPQHF
v_gene: TRBV28
abundance: -
len: 15
d_gene: TRBD1
j_gene: TRBJ1-5

CDR3nt: TGTGCCAGCAGTTTACGCAACAGGGGTACCGAGCAGTACTTC
CDR3aa: CASSLRNRGTEQYF
v_gene: TRBV28
abundance: -
len: 14
d_gene: TRBD1
j_gene: TRBJ2-7

CDR3nt: TGTGCCTGGACGATACCGACAGACGGGTCACCCCTCCACTTT
CDR3aa: CAWTIPTDGSPLHF
v_gene: TRBV30
abundance: -
len: 14
d_gene: -
j_gene: TRBJ1-6

CDR3nt: TGTGCCAGCAACCCGGAGGGGCCGACCAATCAGCCCCAGCATTTT
CDR3aa: CASNPEGPTNQPQHF
v_gene: TRBV6-1
abundance: -
len: 15
d_gene: -
j_gene: TRBJ1-5

CDR3nt: TGTGCCAGCAGCATTCCTAGCGGGAGCCCCCCCTACGAGCAGTACTTC
CDR3aa: CASSIPSGSPPYEQYF
v_gene: TRBV21-1
abundance: -
len: 16
d_gene: -
j_gene: TRBJ2-7

CDR3nt: TGTGCCAGCACTCTGGGCGGTTGGAGTCAGCCCCAGCATTTT
CDR3aa: CASTLGGWSQPQHF
v_gene: TRBV28
abundance: -
len: 14
d_gene: -
j_gene: TRBJ1-5